One T cell receptor beta chain is described in this entry. There is no known antigen for this receptor. Qualities for individual bases were not recorded, and no much larger clone is one base off. Read against the paper, the sample's time point label means: about 28 days (+/-7) after the second vaccine dose. Because spike-specific TCR depth and breadth did not differ between the two schedules, AZD1222 recipients who got a second dose at roughly 4 weeks were pooled with those who got a second dose at roughly 12 weeks. The vaccinee samples were drawn from two UK trials, COV001 and COV002, one of which was a single-blind randomized controlled phase 2/3 trial testing AZD1222 (ChAdOx1 nCoV-19) in healthy adults. For TCRbeta chain sequencing, PBMC samples were collected from trial participants at day 0 and at day 28 after the second dose. These data originate in a study of T cell responses to AZD1222 COVID-19 vaccine (dated by TCRdb to the early 2020s). Study-wide context: TCR sequencing was performed for about 250 trial participants, of whom around 200 were given two doses of AZD1222 and approximately 25 were given two doses of MenACWY control vaccine. Trial participants were enrolled into age subgroups of 18-55, 56-69 and 70-plus years, which contained about 150, 27 and 61 TCR-sequenced participants, respectively.

What the authors observed across the whole study: Participants were mostly white British and included more females than males, and it was suggested by the authors that clonal diversity may have been underestimated. A significant rise in spike-specific TCR breadth and depth was observed after two AZD1222 doses relative to day 0 and relative to MenACWY recipients. Conclusions about previously exposed vaccinees are limited because only 5 or 6 AZD1222 recipients were SARS-CoV-2 seropositive at baseline. No day 14 peak-response samples were available, so repertoires were characterized only after the peak T cell response. The whole spike protein was spanned by vaccine-associated CD4 TCRs, and dominant responses were seen in regions 160-218 and 743-854. Reportedly, almost half of the unique spike-specific TCRs recognized epitopes lying outside the regions that are mutated in the B.1.351 and B.1.1.7 variants. The 56-69-year group was small, and its depth increase did not reach significance, likely because of low power.

The CDR3 regions of human TCRbeta chains were analyzed by immunosequencing. In the original analysis: Repertoire TCRs were checked for matches against a reference library of SARS-CoV-2-specific TCRs that had been generated using the MIRA antigen-specificity platform. Breadth was defined as the fraction of unique TCRs that were SARS-CoV-2-associated. Depth was defined as the fraction of total T cells that were SARS-CoV-2-associated. Using the MIRA data, every spike-specific TCR was mapped to the spike region that the TCR reacted to and assigned to either a CD4 or a CD8 class. Log10-transformed breadth and depth values were compared by one-way ANOVA with Sidak's multiple comparisons tests. TCRdb stores this immuneACCESS table with in-frame sequences only. Part of the clones is absent; in the studies checked, under half of the shortfall reflects unresolved V genes, and no reason is known for the rest. That table is the source of V, J and clone size, and D and trimming were worked out from the DNA. Recorded for this sample are roughly 130,000 clones; approximately 90% of them occurred a single time. Approximately 4% of the sample is in the top ten clones.

V is cut back by 5 bases and J by 7 bases, with 14 bases in the junction unmatched. CDR1 SGHAT and CDR2 FQNNGV were looked up in the germline V gene. Measured from the cysteine to the phenylalanine, the CDR3 is 16 residues long. The read is trimmed to its CDR3 DNA, 48 bases read in frame from base 1. This sample comprised peripheral blood, obtained 28 days after the second AZD1222 dose. This sequence uses TRBV11-2 and TRBJ2-3; 8 nucleotides in the junction match TRBD2. The clonotype originates from an adult who received the AZD1222 COVID-19 vaccine. The CDR3 protein is CASSPGGVIGRNTQYF. The nucleotides read TGTGCCAGCAGCCCCGGGGGGGTAATTGGGAGGAATACGCAGTATTTT.